This paragraph reports one T cell receptor (beta chain). This entry is derived from a study of cytomegalovirus exposure and HLA in healthy donors. In the PCR, 60 Vbeta and 13 Jbeta primers were used. Only in-frame clones appear in the TCRdb table, and some are missing; sequencing was by immunoSEQ multiplex PCR. Its table lists 80,000 to 100,000 clones. Trimming stripped 4 bases from V and 4 bases from J, with 7 bases between. Germline lookup yields CDR1 MNHEY and CDR2 SVGAGI. This CDR3 comprises 13 residues. The sequenced sample was PBMCs. The chain uses TRBV6-5 and TRBJ1-4; the D gene is possibly TRBD1 (5 bases). The source is a man aged 50 or older in good health and CMV-seronegative. CDR3 DNA: TGTGCCAGCAGTTCTGACAGTAATGAAAAACTGTTTTTT. Its protein is CASSSDSNEKLFF.